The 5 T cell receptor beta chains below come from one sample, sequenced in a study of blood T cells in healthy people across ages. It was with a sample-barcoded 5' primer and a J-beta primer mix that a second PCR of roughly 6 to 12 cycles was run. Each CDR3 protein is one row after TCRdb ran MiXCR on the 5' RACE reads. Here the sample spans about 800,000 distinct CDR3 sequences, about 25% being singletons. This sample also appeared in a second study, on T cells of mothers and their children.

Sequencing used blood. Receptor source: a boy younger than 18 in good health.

CDR3 sequence reads: CASSQDLGENYGYTF. In DNA form, the CDR3 reads TGCGCCAGCAGCCAAGATCTCGGGGAAAACTATGGCTACACCTTC. The chain combines TRBV4-3 with TRBJ1-2; D is ambiguous. Germline V gives CDR1 LGHNA, CDR2 YSLEER. This CDR3 contains 15 residues. The V end was cut by 0 bases, the J end by 2 bases, with 10 bases between.

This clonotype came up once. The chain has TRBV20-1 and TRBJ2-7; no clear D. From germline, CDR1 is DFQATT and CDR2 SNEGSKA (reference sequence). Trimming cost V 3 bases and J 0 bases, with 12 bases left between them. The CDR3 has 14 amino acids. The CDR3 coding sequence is TGCAGTGCTAGTCCACAACTTGGCTCCTACGAGCAGTACTTC. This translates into CSASPQLGSYEQYF.

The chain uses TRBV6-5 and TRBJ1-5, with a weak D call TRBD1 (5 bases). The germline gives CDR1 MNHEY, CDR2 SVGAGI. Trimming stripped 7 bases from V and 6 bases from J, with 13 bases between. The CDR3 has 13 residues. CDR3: CASKGRASQPQHF. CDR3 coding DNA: TGTGCCAGCAAGGGCAGGGCTAGTCAGCCCCAGCATTTT.

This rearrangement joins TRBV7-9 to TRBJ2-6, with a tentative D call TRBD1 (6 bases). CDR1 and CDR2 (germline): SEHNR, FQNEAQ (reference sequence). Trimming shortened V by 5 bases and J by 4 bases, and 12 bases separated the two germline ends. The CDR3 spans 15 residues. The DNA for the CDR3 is TGTGCCAGCAGCCCAGGGGTCGGCGGGGCCAACGTCCTGACTTTC. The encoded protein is CASSPGVGGANVLTF.

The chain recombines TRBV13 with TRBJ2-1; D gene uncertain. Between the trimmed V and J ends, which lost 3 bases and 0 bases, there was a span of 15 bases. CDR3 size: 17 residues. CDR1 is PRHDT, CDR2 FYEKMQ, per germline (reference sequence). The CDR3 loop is CASSFGYSTDSYNEQFF. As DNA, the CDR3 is TGTGCCAGCAGCTTTGGATATAGCACCGACTCCTACAATGAGCAGTTCTTC.